This TCR beta chain derives from a study of CD8+ T cells in alopecia areata. RNA extraction and reverse transcription yielded cDNA as sequencing template. The repertoire was sequenced with immunoSEQ multiplex PCR; TCRdb's copy has only in-frame clones and lacks some. The data hold roughly 180,000 clones, with around 60% observed a single time. The V end was cut by 1 base, the J end by 11 bases, with 9 bases between. From germline, CDR1 is MNHEY and CDR2 SVGAGI. The CDR3 totals 11 residues. Documented treatment: oral pan-JAK inhibitor, 5-10 mg twice daily. The rearrangement uses TRBV6-5 and TRBJ2-7, with D possibly being TRBD2 (6 bases). The clonotype was recovered from a human donor with alopecia areata. The sample in question was CD4+ T cells sorted from blood, obtained at week 4, from a patient treated with tofacitinib. CDR3 sequence: CASSYLGGEYF. The CDR3 DNA follows: TGTGCCAGCAGTTACTTGGGGGGTGAGTACTTC.